The 5 T cell receptor beta chains below come from one sample, sequenced in a study of cytomegalovirus exposure and HLA in healthy donors. PCR used 60 Vbeta primers and 13 Jbeta primers. This table comes from immunoSEQ multiplex PCR, and its TCRdb copy is limited to in-frame clones, with some not included. The table includes roughly 290,000 clones, about 80% detected once. The sample taken for sequencing was PBMCs. These receptor sequences come from a girl aged 2-9 years in good health and CMV-seronegative.

In its sample, this clone was seen a few times. The rearrangement joins TRBV7-8 to TRBJ2-7; possible D gene TRBD2, 5 bases. CDR1 and CDR2 from the germline V gene are SGHVS and FQNEAQ. The V end was cut by 0 bases, the J end by 10 bases, with 22 bases between. CDR3 length equals 16 residues. This chain's CDR3 is CASSLAHGVEGWLQYF. In nucleotides, the CDR3 is TGTGCCAGCAGCTTAGCCCATGGGGTAGAGGGTTGGTTACAGTACTTC.

This clone turned up a few times. This chain links TRBV5-4 with TRBJ1-1; D unclear. The CDR3 has 14 amino acids. Per the germline V gene, CDR1 is SGHNT and CDR2 is YYREEE (reference sequence). Trimming cost V 4 bases and J 1 base, with 11 bases left between them. This CDR3 reads CASSATSGNTEAFF. The CDR3 coding sequence is TGTGCCAGCAGCGCGACTAGTGGGAACACTGAAGCTTTCTTT.

The chain couples TRBV19 to TRBJ2-4, with a tentative D call TRBD2 (7 bases). The V gene's germline CDR1 is LNHDA and CDR2 SQIVND (reference sequence). With 5 bases removed from V and 8 bases from J, the gap between germline ends came to 19 bases. The CDR3 loop spans 15 amino acids. This CDR3 reads CASSLGRGGVDIQYF. DNA for the CDR3: TGTGCCAGTAGTCTCGGTAGGGGGGGAGTAGACATTCAGTACTTC. The whole variable domain, remainder taken from reference TRBV19 and TRBJ2-4, is DGGITQSPKYLFRKEGQNVTLSCEQNLNHDAMYWYRQDPGQGLRLIYYSQIVNDFQKGDIAEGYSVSREKKESFPLTVTSAQKNPTAFYLCASSLGRGGVDIQYFGAGTRLSVL.

V gene TRBV5-8 combines with J gene TRBJ1-6; D gene ambiguous. Per the germline V gene, CDR1 is SGHTS and CDR2 is YDEGEE. V dropped 1 base and J dropped 11 bases, with 22 bases sitting between them. This CDR3 has 17 residues. The CDR3 DNA reads TGTGCCAGCAGCTTGTTGGTCAGCCAGAGGGATTGGGCACCCCTCCACTTT. As protein: CASSLLVSQRDWAPLHF.

In its sample, this clone was seen once. The rearrangement uses TRBV5-4 and TRBJ1-6, with unresolved D. Germline V gene lookup returns CDR1 SGHNT and CDR2 YYREEE (reference sequence). CDR3 size: 15 residues. Trimming took 5 bases from V and 7 from J, leaving 16 bases between them. CDR3 nucleotides: TGTGCCAGCAGACTCGACACCCGTACCAATTCACCCCTCCACTTT. Translation: CASRLDTRTNSPLHF. Based on the CDR3 plus reference TRBV5-4 and TRBJ1-6, the full variable domain is ETGVTQSPTHLIKTRGQQVTLRCSSQSGHNTVSWYQQALGQGPQFIFQYYREEENGRGNFPPRFSGLQFPNYSSELNVNALELDDSALYLCASRLDTRTNSPLHFGNGTRLTVT.